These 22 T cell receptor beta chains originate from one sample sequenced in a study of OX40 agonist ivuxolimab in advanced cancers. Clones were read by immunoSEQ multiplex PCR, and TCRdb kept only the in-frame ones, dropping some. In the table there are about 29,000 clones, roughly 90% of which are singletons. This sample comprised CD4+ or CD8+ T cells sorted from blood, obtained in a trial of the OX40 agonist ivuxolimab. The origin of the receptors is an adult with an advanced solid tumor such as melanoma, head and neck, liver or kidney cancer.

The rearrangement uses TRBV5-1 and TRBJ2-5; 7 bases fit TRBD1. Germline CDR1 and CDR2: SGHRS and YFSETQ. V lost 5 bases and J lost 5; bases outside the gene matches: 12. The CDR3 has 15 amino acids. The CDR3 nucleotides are TGCGCCAGCAGTTACGGACAGGCCATGACGGAGACCCAGTACTTC. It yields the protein CASSYGQAMTETQYF.

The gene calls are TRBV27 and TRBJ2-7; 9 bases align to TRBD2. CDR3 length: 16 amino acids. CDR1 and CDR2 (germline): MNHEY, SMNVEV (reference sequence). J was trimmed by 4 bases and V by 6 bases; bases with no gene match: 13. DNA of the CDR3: TGTGCCAGCAGGCTCACGGGACTAGCCTCGAAATACGAGCAGTACTTC. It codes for CASRLTGLASKYEQYF.

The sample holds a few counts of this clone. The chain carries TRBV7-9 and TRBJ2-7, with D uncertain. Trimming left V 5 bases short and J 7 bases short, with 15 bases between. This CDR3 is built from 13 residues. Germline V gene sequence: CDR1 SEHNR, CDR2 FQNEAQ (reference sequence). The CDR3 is CASSDVMVEEQYF. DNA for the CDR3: TGTGCCAGCAGCGATGTCATGGTAGAGGAGCAGTACTTC.

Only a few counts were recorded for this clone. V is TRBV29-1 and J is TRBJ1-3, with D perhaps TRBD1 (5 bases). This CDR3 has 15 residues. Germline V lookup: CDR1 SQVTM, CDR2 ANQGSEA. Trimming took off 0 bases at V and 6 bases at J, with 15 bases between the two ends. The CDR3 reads CSVEDHTGPVNTIYF. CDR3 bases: TGCAGCGTTGAAGATCACACGGGGCCCGTAAACACCATATATTTT.

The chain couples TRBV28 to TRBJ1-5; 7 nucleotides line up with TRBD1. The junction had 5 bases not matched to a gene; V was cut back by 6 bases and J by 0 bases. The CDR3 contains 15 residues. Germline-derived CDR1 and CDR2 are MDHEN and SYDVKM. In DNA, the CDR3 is TGTGCCAGCAGGCCGACAGGGTATAGCAATCAGCCCCAGCATTTT. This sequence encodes CASRPTGYSNQPQHF.

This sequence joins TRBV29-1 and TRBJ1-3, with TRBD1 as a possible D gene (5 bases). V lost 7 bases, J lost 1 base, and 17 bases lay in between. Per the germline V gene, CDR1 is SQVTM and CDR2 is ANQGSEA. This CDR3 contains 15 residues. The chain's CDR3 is CSASYGGRSGNTIYF. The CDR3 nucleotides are TGCAGCGCCTCTTACGGGGGGAGGTCTGGAAACACCATATATTTT.

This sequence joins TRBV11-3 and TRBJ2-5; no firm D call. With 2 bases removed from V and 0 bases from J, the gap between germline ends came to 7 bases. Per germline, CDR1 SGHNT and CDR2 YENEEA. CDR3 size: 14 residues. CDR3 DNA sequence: TGTGCCAGCAGCTTACGACCTGACCAAGAGACCCAGTACTTC. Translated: CASSLRPDQETQYF.

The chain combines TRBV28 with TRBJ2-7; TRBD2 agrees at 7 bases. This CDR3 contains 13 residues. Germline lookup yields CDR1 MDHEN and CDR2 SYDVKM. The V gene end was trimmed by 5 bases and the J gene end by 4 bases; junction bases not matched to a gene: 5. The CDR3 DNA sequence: TGTGCCAGCAGTGAGCAGGGAGGGTACGAGCAGTACTTC. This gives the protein CASSEQGGYEQYF.

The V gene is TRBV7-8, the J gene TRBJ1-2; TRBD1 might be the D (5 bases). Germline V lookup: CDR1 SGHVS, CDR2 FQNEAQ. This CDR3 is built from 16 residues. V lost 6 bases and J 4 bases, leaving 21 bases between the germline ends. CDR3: CASSLEGHGGLYGYTF. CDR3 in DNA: TGTGCCAGCAGTCTAGAGGGTCATGGGGGACTCTATGGCTACACCTTC. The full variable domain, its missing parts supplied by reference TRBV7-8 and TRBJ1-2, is GAGVSQSPRYKVAKRGQDVALRCDPISGHVSLFWYQQALGQGPEFLTYFQNEAQLDKSGLPSDRFFAERPEGSVSTLKIQRTQQEDSAVYLCASSLEGHGGLYGYTFGSGTRLTVV.

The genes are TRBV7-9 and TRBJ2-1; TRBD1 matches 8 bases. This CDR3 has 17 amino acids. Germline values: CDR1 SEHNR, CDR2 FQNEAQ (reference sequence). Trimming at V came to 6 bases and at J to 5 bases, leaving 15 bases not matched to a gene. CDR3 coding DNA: TGTGCCAGCAGACCTACAGGGGGACGCCTGCGGAACAATGAGCAGTTCTTC. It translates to CASRPTGGRLRNNEQFF.

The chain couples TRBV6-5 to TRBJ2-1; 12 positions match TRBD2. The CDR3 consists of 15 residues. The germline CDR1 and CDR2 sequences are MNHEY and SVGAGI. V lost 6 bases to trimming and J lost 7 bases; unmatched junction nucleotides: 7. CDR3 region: CASSPTSGGRNEQFF. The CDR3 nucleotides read TGTGCCAGCAGCCCGACTAGCGGGGGCCGGAATGAGCAGTTCTTC.

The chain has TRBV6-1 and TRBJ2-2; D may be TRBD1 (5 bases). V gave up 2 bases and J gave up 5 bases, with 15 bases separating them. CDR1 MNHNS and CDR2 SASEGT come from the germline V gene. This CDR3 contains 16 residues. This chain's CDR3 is CASSEKRQGGTGELFF. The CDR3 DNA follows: TGTGCCAGCAGTGAAAAACGTCAGGGTGGAACCGGGGAGCTGTTTTTT.

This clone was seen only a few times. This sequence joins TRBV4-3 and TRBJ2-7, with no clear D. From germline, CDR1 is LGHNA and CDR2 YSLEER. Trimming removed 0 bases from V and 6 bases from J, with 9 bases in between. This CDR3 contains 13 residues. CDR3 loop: CASSQDMETEQYF. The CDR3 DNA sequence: TGCGCCAGCAGCCAAGATATGGAGACCGAGCAGTACTTC.

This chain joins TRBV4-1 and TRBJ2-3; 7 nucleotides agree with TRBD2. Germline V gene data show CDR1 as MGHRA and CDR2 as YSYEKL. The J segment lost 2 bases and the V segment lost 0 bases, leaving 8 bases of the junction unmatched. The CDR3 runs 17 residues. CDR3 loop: CASSQEVAGVDTDTQYF. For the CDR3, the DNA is TGCGCCAGCAGCCAAGAGGTGGCGGGAGTGGACACAGATACGCAGTATTTT.

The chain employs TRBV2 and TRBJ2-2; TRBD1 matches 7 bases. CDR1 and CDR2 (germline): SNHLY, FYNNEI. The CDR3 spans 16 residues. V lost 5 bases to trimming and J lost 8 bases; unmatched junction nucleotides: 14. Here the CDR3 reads CASSNRQGYRGGELFF. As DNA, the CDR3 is TGTGCCAGCAGTAACCGACAGGGCTACAGGGGAGGGGAGCTGTTTTTT.

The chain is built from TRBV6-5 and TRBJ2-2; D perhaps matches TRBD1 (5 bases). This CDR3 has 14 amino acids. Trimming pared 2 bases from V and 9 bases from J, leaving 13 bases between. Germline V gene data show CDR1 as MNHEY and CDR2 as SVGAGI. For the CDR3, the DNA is TGTGCCAGCAGTTACGGTTCAGGGTATCGGGAGCTGTTTTTT. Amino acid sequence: CASSYGSGYRELFF.

CDR3 DNA: TGTGCCAGCAGCCCCGACAACAATGAGCAGTTCTTC. This translates into CASSPDNNEQFF. The chain links TRBV11-1 to TRBJ2-1; D gene unclear. Germline V CDR1 and CDR2: SGHAT, FQDESV (reference sequence). This CDR3 contains 12 residues. V lost 5 bases, J lost 5 bases, and 7 bases lay in between.

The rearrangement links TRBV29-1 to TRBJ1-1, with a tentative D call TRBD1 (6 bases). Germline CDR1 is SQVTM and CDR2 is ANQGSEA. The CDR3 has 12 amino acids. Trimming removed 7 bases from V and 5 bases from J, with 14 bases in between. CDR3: CSATTGNTEAFF. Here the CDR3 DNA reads TGCAGCGCCACTACAGGGAATACTGAAGCTTTCTTT.

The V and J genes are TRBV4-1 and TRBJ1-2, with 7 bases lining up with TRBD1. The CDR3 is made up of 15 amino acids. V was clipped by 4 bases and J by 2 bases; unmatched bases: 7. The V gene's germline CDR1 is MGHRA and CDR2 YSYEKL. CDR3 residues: CASSLSTGANYGYTF. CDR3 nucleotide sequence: TGCGCCAGCAGCCTCTCAACAGGGGCAAACTATGGCTACACCTTC.

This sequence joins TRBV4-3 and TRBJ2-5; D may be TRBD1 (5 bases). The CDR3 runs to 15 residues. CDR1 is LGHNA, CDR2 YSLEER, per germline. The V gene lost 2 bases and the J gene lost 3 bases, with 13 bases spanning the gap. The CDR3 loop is CASSQTGFLKETQYF. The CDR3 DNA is TGCGCCAGCAGCCAAACAGGTTTCCTCAAAGAGACCCAGTACTTC.

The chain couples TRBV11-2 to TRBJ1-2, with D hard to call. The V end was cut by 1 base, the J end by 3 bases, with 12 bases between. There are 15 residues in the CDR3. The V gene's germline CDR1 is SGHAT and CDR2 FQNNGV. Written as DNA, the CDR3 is TGTGCCAGCAGCTTAGTTGGGTTTATTGACTATGGCTACACCTTC. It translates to CASSLVGFIDYGYTF.

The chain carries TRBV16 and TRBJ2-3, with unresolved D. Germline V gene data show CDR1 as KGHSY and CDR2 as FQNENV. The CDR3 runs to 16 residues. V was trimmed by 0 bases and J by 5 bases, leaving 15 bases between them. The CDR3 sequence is CASSQSMVQPLDTQYF. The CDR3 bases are TGTGCCAGCAGCCAATCGATGGTTCAGCCCTTAGATACGCAGTATTTT.